The T cell receptor beta chain under discussion was sequenced for a study of cytomegalovirus exposure and HLA in healthy donors. Study conclusions and caveats: There were 150 to 200 TCR beta chains listed as cytomegalovirus-associated. Previous analysis showed most TCR beta V segments were productive about 90% or about 30% of the time.

This CDR3 has 13 residues. Germline CDR1 MNHNY, CDR2 SVGAGI (reference sequence). The junction had 3 bases not matched to a gene; V was cut back by 4 bases and J by 5 bases. The primer mix had 60 Vbeta and 13 Jbeta primers. TCRdb's copy holds only in-frame clones and misses some; the assay was immunoSEQ multiplex PCR. The sample has approximately 220,000 clones; 82% are singletons. Remarks on this clone: The antigen is unknown.

Donors were nominally healthy when sampled, though unrecorded immune exposures were likely. The clonotype was recovered from a man aged 40-49 years in good health and CMV-seropositive. The rearrangement joins TRBV6-6 to TRBJ2-5; 8 bases are shared with TRBD2. The source material was PBMCs. The CDR3 DNA sequence: TGTGCCAGCAGTTGGCGGGAGGATGAGACCCAGTACTTC. This sequence encodes CASSWREDETQYF.